The rows below give T cell receptor beta chains drawn from one sample of a study of Graves' ophthalmopathy and Graves' hyperthyroidism. In TCRdb, the multiplex PCR reads were re-called with MiXCR into one record per CDR3 protein. Found here are about 740,000 distinct CDR3 sequences, roughly two fifths of them singletons; the top ten hold 44%. Sequencing was done on a sample of peripheral blood. The receptors come from an adult man with Graves' ophthalmopathy. Each CDR3 is given with its conserved first and last residue. D genes are given only for firm matches. Only part of the rows carry a size: once, few, many, or a class if the clone is expanded.

clone size	V gene	D gene	J gene	CDR3 DNA	CDR3 protein
-	TRBV25-1	TRBD1	TRBJ1-1	TGTGCCAGCAGTGCTACCCGGACAGGGATCGAGAACACTGAAGCTTTCTTT	CASSATRTGIENTEAFF
-	TRBV15	-	TRBJ1-5	TGTGCCAGCAGCCCCTCCCAATATAGCAATCAGCCCCAGCATTTT	CASSPSQYSNQPQHF
-	TRBV7-2	-	TRBJ2-5	TGTGCCAGCAGCTTAGAAGGAGGGCCGGAGACCCAGTACTTC	CASSLEGGPETQYF
few	TRBV7-8	-	TRBJ1-2	TGTGCCAGCAGCTCCCATGGGAGGGACTATGGCTACACCTTC	CASSSHGRDYGYTF
-	TRBV2	-	TRBJ1-3	TGTGCCAGCAGTGCTGGGGGCCAGGCAAACACCATATATTTT	CASSAGGQANTIYF
-	TRBV2	-	TRBJ1-6	TGTGCCAGCAGTGCCACAGTACAGGGCTCGGATTCACCCCTCCACTTT	CASSATVQGSDSPLHF
-	TRBV7-6	-	TRBJ2-7	TGTGCCAGCAGCTCGCGGGACCCAGCCTACGAGCAGTACTTC	CASSSRDPAYEQYF
-	TRBV6-6	-	TRBJ2-7	TGTGCCAGCAGTTACCGGGCGCGCTCCTACGAGCAGTACTTC	CASSYRARSYEQYF
few	TRBV24-1	-	TRBJ1-5	TGTGCCTGGAGTAAAGGGTTTGGGCAGCCCCAGCATTTT	CAWSKGFGQPQHF
-	TRBV12-3/TRBV12-4	-	TRBJ1-1	TGTGCCAGCAGTTTACGGGACCTTGGCGGCACTGAAGCTTTCTTT	CASSLRDLGGTEAFF
many	TRBV25-1	-	TRBJ2-2	TGTGCCAGCAGTGAGGCTTCAGGGAACACCGGGGAGCTGTTTTTT	CASSEASGNTGELFF
few	TRBV7-2	TRBD2	TRBJ2-7	TGTGCCAGCAGCTTAGCGACTAGCGTTGCCTACGAGCAGTACTTC	CASSLATSVAYEQYF
-	TRBV6-6	-	TRBJ2-5	TGTGCCAGCAGTGAAGGTGTGCGCATGGCAGAGACCCAGTACTTC	CASSEGVRMAETQYF
few	TRBV20-1	-	TRBJ1-6	TGCAGTGCTCGGGATGGCGAAAATTCACCCCTCCACTTT	CSARDGENSPLHF
many	TRBV7-9	-	TRBJ1-2	TGTGCCAGCAGCCTAAACAGCTATGGCTACACCTTC	CASSLNSYGYTF